A selection of T cell receptor beta chains follows, all from one sample in a study of blood T cell repertoires in COVID-19. Profiling relied on immunoSEQ multiplex PCR, and the TCRdb table lists in-frame clones only, not all of them. The sample includes fewer than 250,000 clones, 80% to 90% seen only once; the top ten take 8% to 13%. Sample: peripheral blood. These receptors came from a woman older than 75 with acute or convalescent COVID-19. Each CDR3 is given with its conserved first and last residue. A D gene is named only where the DNA matches it firmly. Clone size, where shown, is once, few, many, or a class for clones that have expanded.

size,D,J,V,DNA,CDR3
-,-,TRBJ1-1,TRBV6-2/TRBV6-3,TGTGCCAGCAGTTTCAACAGGAACACTGAAGCTTTCTTT,CASSFNRNTEAFF
-,TRBD1,TRBJ2-7,TRBV6-5,TGTGCCAGCAGATCCCGGGACAGGGGTTCCTACGAGCAGTACTTC,CASRSRDRGSYEQYF
-,-,TRBJ1-1,TRBV13,TGTGCCAGCAGCAGATCCACAGGGTGGACTGAAGCTTTCTTT,CASSRSTGWTEAFF
-,-,TRBJ2-7,TRBV28,TGTGCCAGCAGTTTCCTCGAGTCGTTTGCGGGACGAACCTACGAGCAGTACTTC,CASSFLESFAGRTYEQYF
-,-,TRBJ2-3,TRBV2,TGTGCCAGCAGTGAACTGAGGGATACGCAGTATTTT,CASSELRDTQYF
-,TRBD2,TRBJ2-1,TRBV4-1,TGCGCCAGCAGCCTCCGACTAGCGGTGAATGAGCAGTTCTTC,CASSLRLAVNEQFF
-,-,TRBJ2-1,TRBV7-3,TGTGCCAGCAGCTTAAGCCGGGGGGCGGGCGATGAGCAGTTCTTC,CASSLSRGAGDEQFF
once,-,TRBJ2-3,TRBV30,TGTGCCTGGAGGGAGCGGCCCACAGATACGCAGTATTTT,CAWRERPTDTQYF
-,-,TRBJ1-1,TRBV18,TGTGCCAGCTCACCCATCCGGGAGACTGAAGCTTTCTTT,CASSPIRETEAFF
-,-,TRBJ2-7,TRBV19,TGTGCCAGTAGTGTCCGGGAGTCCGAGCAGTACTTC,CASSVRESEQYF
-,TRBD1,TRBJ1-6,TRBV12-3/TRBV12-4,TGTGCCAGCAGCCGGACAGGTGGCGCACCCCTCCACTTT,CASSRTGGAPLHF
once,TRBD1,TRBJ1-2,TRBV6-5,TGTGCCAGCAGTTACTCTCGGACAGGGGCTAGCTACACCTTC,CASSYSRTGASYTF
few,-,TRBJ2-2,TRBV5-1,TGCGCCAGCAGCCCCGGCAGGGTCCCTGGCACCGGGGAGCTGTTTTTT,CASSPGRVPGTGELFF
-,TRBD1,TRBJ1-2,TRBV2,TGTGCCAGCACTCAGAGACAGGGGGGCTATGGCTACACCTTC,CASTQRQGGYGYTF
few,TRBD1,TRBJ2-1,TRBV5-5,TGTGCCAGCAGCTCCGGACAGGGATACGTCTACAATGAGCAGTTCTTC,CASSSGQGYVYNEQFF
once,-,TRBJ2-2,TRBV7-2,TGTGCCAGCAGCAAGGCGTCAGGGGTCGTCGGCGGGGAGCTGTTTTTT,CASSKASGVVGGELFF
-,-,TRBJ2-1,TRBV29-1,TGCAGCGTTGAAACACCTAGGGAGCCCGGTGAGCAGTTCTTC,CSVETPREPGEQFF
-,TRBD1,TRBJ1-2,TRBV7-9,TGTGCCAGCAGCCGTCCCGGGACAGGGGCCGGCTACACCTTC,CASSRPGTGAGYTF
-,-,TRBJ2-1,TRBV27,TGTGCCAGCAGTTCACTAGGAGAGCAGTTCTTC,CASSSLGEQFF
-,-,TRBJ1-5,TRBV6-5,TGTGCCAGCAGCCCCGCGGGAGGCTATCAGCCCCAGCATTTT,CASSPAGGYQPQHF
-,TRBD2,TRBJ2-3,TRBV11-3,TGTGCCAGCAGCCCTAGCGGGAGTTCAGATACGCAGTATTTT,CASSPSGSSDTQYF
-,-,TRBJ1-5,TRBV18,TGTGCCAGCTCACCATATCCACAGGAGACACCTTATAGCAATCAGCCCCAGCATTTT,CASSPYPQETPYSNQPQHF
-,TRBD2,TRBJ2-1,TRBV19,TGTGCCAGTAGTAGGGGGTATAGCGGGAGGGTGAATGAGCAGTTCTTC,CASSRGYSGRVNEQFF
-,TRBD2,TRBJ2-1,TRBV6-5,TGTGCCAGCAGTATCCGGGGGAGGGGTGAGCAGTTCTTC,CASSIRGRGEQFF
-,-,TRBJ1-1,TRBV9,TGTGCCAGCAGCGTAGCGTGGGGGGACACTGAAGCTTTCTTT,CASSVAWGDTEAFF
-,TRBD2,TRBJ2-3,TRBV7-8,TGTGCCAGCAGCTTTTCCAGCGGGGCCACAGATACGCAGTATTTT,CASSFSSGATDTQYF
-,TRBD1,TRBJ1-1,TRBV27,TGTGCCAGCAGTTTGACAGGGTTGAACACTGAAGCTTTCTTT,CASSLTGLNTEAFF
-,-,TRBJ2-5,TRBV12-3/TRBV12-4,TGTGCCAGCAAACTTCAAGAGACCCAGTACTTC,CASKLQETQYF
-,-,TRBJ1-2,TRBV7-2,TGTGCCAGCAGCCTTACCCCCAGGTCGGAGGTTCGTGGCTACACCTTC,CASSLTPRSEVRGYTF